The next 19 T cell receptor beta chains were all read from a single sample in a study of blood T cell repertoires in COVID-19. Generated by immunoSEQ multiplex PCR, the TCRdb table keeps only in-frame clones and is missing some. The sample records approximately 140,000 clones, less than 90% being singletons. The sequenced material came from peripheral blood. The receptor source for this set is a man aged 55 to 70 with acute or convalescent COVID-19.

CDR3 DNA sequence: TGTGCCAGCAGCTCCGGGACAGGGAGGACCGGGGAGCTGTTTTTT. It encodes CASSSGTGRTGELFF. The J gene is TRBJ2-2, the V gene TRBV11-2; 9 nucleotides match TRBD1. The CDR3 has 15 amino acids. With 4 bases clipped from V and 5 bases from J, the junction kept 5 bases outside the gene matches. Germline CDR1 SGHAT, CDR2 FQNNGV. The complete variable domain, with remaining parts taken from reference TRBV11-2 and TRBJ2-2, reads EAGVAQSPRYKIIEKRQSVAFWCNPISGHATLYWYQQILGQGPKLLIQFQNNGVVDDSQLPKDRFSAERLKGVDSTLKIQPAKLEDSAVYLCASSSGTGRTGELFFGEGSRLTVL.

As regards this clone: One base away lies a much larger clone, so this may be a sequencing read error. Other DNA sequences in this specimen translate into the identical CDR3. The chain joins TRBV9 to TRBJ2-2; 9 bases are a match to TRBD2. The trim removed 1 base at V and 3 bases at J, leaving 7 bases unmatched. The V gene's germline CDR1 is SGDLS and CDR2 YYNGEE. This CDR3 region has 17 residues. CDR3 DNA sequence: TGTGCCAGCAGCGTAATCGCGGGGGGGCCGGACACCGGGGAGCTGTTTTTT. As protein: CASSVIAGGPDTGELFF. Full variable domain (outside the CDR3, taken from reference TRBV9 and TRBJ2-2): DSGVTQTPKHLITATGQRVTLRCSPRSGDLSVYWYQQSLDQGLQFLIQYYNGEERAKGNILERFSAQQFPDLHSELNLSSLELGDSALYFCASSVIAGGPDTGELFFGEGSRLTVL.

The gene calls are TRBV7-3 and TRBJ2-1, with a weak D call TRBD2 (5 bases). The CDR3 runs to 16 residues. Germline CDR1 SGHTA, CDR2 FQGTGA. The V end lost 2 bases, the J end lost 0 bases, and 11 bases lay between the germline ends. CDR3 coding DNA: TGTGCCAGCAGCTTATCCAAGAGGGCCTCCTACAATGAGCAGTTCTTC. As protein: CASSLSKRASYNEQFF.

CDR3 bases: TGCGCCAGCAGCTTGCAGGGTGGAACCGGGGAGCTGTTTTTT. Amino acids: CASSLQGGTGELFF. The rearrangement links TRBV5-1 to TRBJ2-2, with D possibly being TRBD1 (5 bases). This CDR3 is 14 amino acids long. Germline V gene data show CDR1 as SGHRS and CDR2 as YFSETQ. V lost 1 base to trimming and J lost 5 bases, with 9 bases between them.

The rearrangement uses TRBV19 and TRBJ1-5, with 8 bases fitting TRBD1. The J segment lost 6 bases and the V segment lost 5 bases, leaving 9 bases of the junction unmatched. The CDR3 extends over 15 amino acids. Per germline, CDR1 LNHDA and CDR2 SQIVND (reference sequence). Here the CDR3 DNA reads TGTGCCAGTAGTTCGACAGGGGAGGAGAGTCAGCCCCAGCATTTT. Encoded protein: CASSSTGEESQPQHF. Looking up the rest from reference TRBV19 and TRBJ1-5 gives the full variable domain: DGGITQSPKYLFRKEGQNVTLSCEQNLNHDAMYWYRQDPGQGLRLIYYSQIVNDFQKGDIAEGYSVSREKKESFPLTVTSAQKNPTAFYLCASSSTGEESQPQHFGDGTRLSIL.

The CDR3 region has the DNA TGTGCCAGCAGCCTCGGGACAGCAAACACCGGGGAGCTGTTTTTT. Amino acids: CASSLGTANTGELFF. This chain joins TRBV11-2 and TRBJ2-2, with TRBD1 matching over 7 bases. The V gene's germline CDR1 is SGHAT and CDR2 FQNNGV. V trimming: 5 bases; J trimming: 2 bases; junction bases outside the gene matches: 5. This CDR3 contains 15 residues.

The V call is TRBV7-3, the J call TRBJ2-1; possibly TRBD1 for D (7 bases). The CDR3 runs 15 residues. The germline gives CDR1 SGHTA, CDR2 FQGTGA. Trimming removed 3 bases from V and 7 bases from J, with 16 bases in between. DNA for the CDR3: TGTGCCAGCAGCTTCCAGGGGGGAGAAGGGAATGAGCAGTTCTTC. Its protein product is CASSFQGGEGNEQFF.

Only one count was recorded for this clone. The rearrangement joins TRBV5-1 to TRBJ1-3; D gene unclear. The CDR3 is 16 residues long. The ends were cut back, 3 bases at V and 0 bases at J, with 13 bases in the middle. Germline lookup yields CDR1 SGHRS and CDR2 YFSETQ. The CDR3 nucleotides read TGCGCCAGCAGCTCCGTTCCCACAGCCTCTGGAAACACCATATATTTT. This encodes CASSSVPTASGNTIYF.

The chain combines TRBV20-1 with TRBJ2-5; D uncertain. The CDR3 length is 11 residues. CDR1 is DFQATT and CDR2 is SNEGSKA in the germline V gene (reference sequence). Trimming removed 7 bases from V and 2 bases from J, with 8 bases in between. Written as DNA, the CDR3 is TGCAGTGGACAAGTTCAAGAGACCCAGTACTTC. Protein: CSGQVQETQYF.

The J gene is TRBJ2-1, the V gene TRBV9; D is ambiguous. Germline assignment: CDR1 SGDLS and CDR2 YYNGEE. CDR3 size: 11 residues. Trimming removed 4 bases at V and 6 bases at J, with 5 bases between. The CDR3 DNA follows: TGTGCCAGCAGCACTCTCAATGAGCAGTTCTTC. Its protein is CASSTLNEQFF.

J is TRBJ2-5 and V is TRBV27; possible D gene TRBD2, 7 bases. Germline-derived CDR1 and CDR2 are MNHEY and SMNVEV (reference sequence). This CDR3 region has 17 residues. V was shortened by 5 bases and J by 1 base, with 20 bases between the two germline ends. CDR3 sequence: CASSPGLRGGGQETQYF. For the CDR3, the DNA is TGTGCCAGCAGTCCGGGGTTACGGGGAGGGGGCCAAGAGACCCAGTACTTC.

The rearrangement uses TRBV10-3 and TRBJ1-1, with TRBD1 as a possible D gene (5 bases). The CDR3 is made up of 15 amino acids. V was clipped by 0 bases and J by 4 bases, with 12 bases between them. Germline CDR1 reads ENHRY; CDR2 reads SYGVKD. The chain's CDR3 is CAISESPIQGTEAFF. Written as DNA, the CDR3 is TGTGCCATCAGTGAGTCTCCCATCCAGGGCACTGAAGCTTTCTTT.

The CDR3 DNA is TGTGCCAGCAGACCCCTAGCGGGAGAAAGCTACGAGCAGTACTTC. It translates to CASRPLAGESYEQYF. The chain joins TRBV6-5 to TRBJ2-7, with 10 nucleotides matching TRBD2. The trim removed 6 bases at V and 3 bases at J, leaving 8 bases unmatched. Germline-derived CDR1 and CDR2 are MNHEY and SVGAGI. This CDR3 has 15 amino acids.

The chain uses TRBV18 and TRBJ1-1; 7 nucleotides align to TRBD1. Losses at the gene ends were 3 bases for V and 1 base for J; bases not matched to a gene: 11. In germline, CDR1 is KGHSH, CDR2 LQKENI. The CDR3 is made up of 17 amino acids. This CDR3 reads CASSPGQVAGGNTEAFF. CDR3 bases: TGTGCCAGCTCACCCGGACAGGTCGCAGGCGGGAACACTGAAGCTTTCTTT.

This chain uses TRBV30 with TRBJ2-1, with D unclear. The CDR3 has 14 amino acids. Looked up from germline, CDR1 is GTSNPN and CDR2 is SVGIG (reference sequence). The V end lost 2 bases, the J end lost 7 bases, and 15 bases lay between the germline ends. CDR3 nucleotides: TGTGCCTGGAGTATCTCACCCCAGAGGAATGAGCAGTTCTTC. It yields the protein CAWSISPQRNEQFF.

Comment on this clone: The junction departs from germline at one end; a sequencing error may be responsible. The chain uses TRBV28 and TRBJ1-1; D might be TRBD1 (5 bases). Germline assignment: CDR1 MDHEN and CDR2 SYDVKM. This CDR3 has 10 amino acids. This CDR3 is CASSSRGGEF. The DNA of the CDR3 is TGTGCCAGCAGCAGCCGCGGGGGGGAGTTT.

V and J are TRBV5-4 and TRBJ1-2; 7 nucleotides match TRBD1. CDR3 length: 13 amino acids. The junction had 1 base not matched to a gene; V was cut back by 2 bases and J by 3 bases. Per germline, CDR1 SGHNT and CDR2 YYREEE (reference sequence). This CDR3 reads CASSFDRDYGYTF. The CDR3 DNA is TGTGCCAGCAGCTTCGACAGGGACTATGGCTACACCTTC.

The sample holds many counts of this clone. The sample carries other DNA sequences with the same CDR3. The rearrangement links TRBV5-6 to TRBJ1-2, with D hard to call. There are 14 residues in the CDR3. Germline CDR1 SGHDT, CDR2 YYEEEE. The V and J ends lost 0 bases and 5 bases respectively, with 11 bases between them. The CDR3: CASSLEQTSYGYTF. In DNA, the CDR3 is TGTGCCAGCAGCTTGGAACAGACGTCTTATGGCTACACCTTC.

The CDR3 region is CASGLGGETGELFF. CDR3 nucleotide sequence: TGTGCTAGTGGTTTGGGCGGGGAAACCGGGGAGCTGTTTTTT. The chain combines TRBV12-5 with TRBJ2-2; a possible D gene is TRBD2 (6 bases). V was clipped by 1 base and J by 5 bases, with 8 bases between them. Germline V gene lookup returns CDR1 LGHNT and CDR2 FRNRAP. The CDR3 runs to 14 residues. The whole variable domain, filled in from reference TRBV12-5 and TRBJ2-2, reads DARVTQTPRHKVTEMGQEVTMRCQPILGHNTVFWYRQTMMQGLELLAYFRNRAPLDDSGMPKDRFSAEMPDATLATLKIQPSEPRDSAVYFCASGLGGETGELFFGEGSRLTVL.